Listed below are T cell receptor beta chains from one sample, sequenced in a study of CD8 T cells in Susac syndrome. MiXCR, applied by TCRdb to the immunoSEQ multiplex PCR reads, yields one record per CDR3 protein. The data show about 210,000 distinct CDR3 sequences, 95% seen once. The sequenced sample consisted of CD4+ T cells from PBMCs. The receptors were gathered from a human donor with multiple sclerosis. The CDR3 runs from the conserved cysteine through the conserved F or W. Fields, in order: clone size, CDR3 length, V gene, D gene, J gene, CDR3 DNA, CDR3 protein. The D gene is left open where the match is weak. Clone size is given for some rows only: seen once, a few or many times, or a class if the clone is expanded.

abundance: -
len: 14
v_gene: TRBV5-1
d_gene: TRBD1
j_gene: TRBJ2-7
CDR3nt: TGCGCCAGCAGCTTGGAAGGGGGCAGGTACGAGCAGTACTTC
CDR3aa: CASSLEGGRYEQYF

abundance: -
len: 13
v_gene: TRBV20-1
d_gene: TRBD2
j_gene: TRBJ2-7
CDR3nt: TGCAGTGCTAGAGCTAGCGGCCGCTACGAGCAGTACTTC
CDR3aa: CSARASGRYEQYF

abundance: -
len: 15
v_gene: TRBV29-1
d_gene: -
j_gene: TRBJ1-1
CDR3nt: TGCAGCGCGGGGCGCGGGGGGCTCTCGAACACTGAAGCTTTCTTT
CDR3aa: CSAGRGGLSNTEAFF

abundance: -
len: 11
v_gene: TRBV29-1
d_gene: -
j_gene: TRBJ1-2
CDR3nt: TGCAGCGTGAGGGACAACTATGGCTACACCTTC
CDR3aa: CSVRDNYGYTF

abundance: -
len: 15
v_gene: TRBV2
d_gene: TRBD1
j_gene: TRBJ2-2
CDR3nt: TGTGCCAGCAGGGGGACAGGGGGGAACACCGGGGAGCTGTTTTTT
CDR3aa: CASRGTGGNTGELFF

abundance: -
len: 14
v_gene: TRBV7-9
d_gene: -
j_gene: TRBJ2-3
CDR3nt: TGTGCCAGCAGCTTAATGGCCAGCACAGATACGCAGTATTTT
CDR3aa: CASSLMASTDTQYF

abundance: few
len: 15
v_gene: TRBV9
d_gene: -
j_gene: TRBJ2-5
CDR3nt: TGTGCCAGCAGCGTAGACCCACGCAGAGAAGAGACCCAGTACTTC
CDR3aa: CASSVDPRREETQYF

abundance: -
len: 11
v_gene: TRBV30
d_gene: -
j_gene: TRBJ2-7
CDR3nt: TGTGCCTGGAGTGACATAGGGGAGCAGTACTTC
CDR3aa: CAWSDIGEQYF

abundance: -
len: 15
v_gene: TRBV4-1
d_gene: -
j_gene: TRBJ1-2
CDR3nt: TGCGCCAGCAGCCAAGATAGTTGGGGGCGAGATGGCTACACCTTC
CDR3aa: CASSQDSWGRDGYTF

abundance: -
len: 14
v_gene: TRBV5-1
d_gene: -
j_gene: TRBJ2-7
CDR3nt: TGCGCCAGCAGCCCGGGAAACCTAGTCTACGAGCAGTACTTC
CDR3aa: CASSPGNLVYEQYF

abundance: -
len: 14
v_gene: TRBV5-4
d_gene: -
j_gene: TRBJ2-3
CDR3nt: TGTGCCAGCAGCTTGTCAGCGGGCACAGATACGCAGTATTTT
CDR3aa: CASSLSAGTDTQYF

abundance: -
len: 13
v_gene: TRBV12-3/TRBV12-4
d_gene: -
j_gene: TRBJ1-2
CDR3nt: TGTGCCAGCAGTACCCAGCTTGGAGTCGGCTACACCTTC
CDR3aa: CASSTQLGVGYTF

abundance: -
len: 14
v_gene: TRBV27
d_gene: -
j_gene: TRBJ1-2
CDR3nt: TGTGCCAGCAAGTTAACGGGGGGCCTCTATGGCTACACCTTC
CDR3aa: CASKLTGGLYGYTF

abundance: -
len: 14
v_gene: TRBV28
d_gene: -
j_gene: TRBJ2-5
CDR3nt: TGTGCCAGCAGTCAGAAGGGGTTATGGGAGACCCAGTACTTC
CDR3aa: CASSQKGLWETQYF

abundance: -
len: 14
v_gene: TRBV28
d_gene: -
j_gene: TRBJ1-5
CDR3nt: TGTGCCAGCAGTACCCCCGGGACAAATCAGCCCCAGCATTTT
CDR3aa: CASSTPGTNQPQHF

abundance: -
len: 15
v_gene: TRBV5-1
d_gene: -
j_gene: TRBJ2-7
CDR3nt: TGCGCCAGCACATTCACGGCAGGGAAGACCTACGAGCAGTACTTC
CDR3aa: CASTFTAGKTYEQYF

abundance: -
len: 15
v_gene: TRBV29-1
d_gene: TRBD1
j_gene: TRBJ2-3
CDR3nt: TGCAGCGTTGGAGAGCCGGGACAGGGGATAGATACGCAGTATTTT
CDR3aa: CSVGEPGQGIDTQYF

abundance: few
len: 12
v_gene: TRBV6-2/TRBV6-3
d_gene: TRBD1
j_gene: TRBJ2-1
CDR3nt: TGTGCCAGCAGTGGCCGGGACAGGGGGCAGTTCTTC
CDR3aa: CASSGRDRGQFF

abundance: -
len: 15
v_gene: TRBV7-8
d_gene: -
j_gene: TRBJ2-7
CDR3nt: TGTGCCAGCAGCTTAGTGTCGGACTACCCGGGAGAGCAGTACTTC
CDR3aa: CASSLVSDYPGEQYF

abundance: -
len: 16
v_gene: TRBV28
d_gene: TRBD1
j_gene: TRBJ1-5
CDR3nt: TGTGCCAGCAGTTTGCTTGACAGGGTTGGCAATCAGCCCCAGCATTTT
CDR3aa: CASSLLDRVGNQPQHF

abundance: -
len: 14
v_gene: TRBV29-1
d_gene: -
j_gene: TRBJ1-5
CDR3nt: TGCAGCGTTACCCTCGGGGCTGGCAATCAGCCCCAGCATTTT
CDR3aa: CSVTLGAGNQPQHF

abundance: -
len: 12
v_gene: TRBV29-1
d_gene: TRBD1
j_gene: TRBJ1-2
CDR3nt: TGCAGCGTCACAACAGGGGTCTATGGCTACACCTTC
CDR3aa: CSVTTGVYGYTF

abundance: -
len: 11
v_gene: TRBV30
d_gene: -
j_gene: TRBJ2-7
CDR3nt: TGTGCCTGGAAGTGGGGGAACGAGCAGTACTTC
CDR3aa: CAWKWGNEQYF

abundance: -
len: 16
v_gene: TRBV7-6
d_gene: TRBD1
j_gene: TRBJ1-1
CDR3nt: TGTGCCAGCAGCTCATACGTCACAGGGGTTAACACTGAAGCTTTCTTT
CDR3aa: CASSSYVTGVNTEAFF

abundance: once
len: 11
v_gene: TRBV29-1
d_gene: -
j_gene: TRBJ2-1
CDR3nt: TGCAGCTATGGGGCTCCCCGGGAGCAGTTCTTC
CDR3aa: CSYGAPREQFF

abundance: once
len: 14
v_gene: TRBV30
d_gene: TRBD1
j_gene: TRBJ2-7
CDR3nt: TGTGCCTCCGCTCGGGCAGGGGGCGCGTCCGAGCAGTACTTC
CDR3aa: CASARAGGASEQYF

abundance: -
len: 14
v_gene: TRBV30
d_gene: TRBD1
j_gene: TRBJ2-1
CDR3nt: TGTGCCTGGCGGGACAGGGACCCCTACAATGAGCAGTTCTTC
CDR3aa: CAWRDRDPYNEQFF

abundance: once
len: 13
v_gene: TRBV21-1
d_gene: -
j_gene: TRBJ2-7
CDR3nt: TGTGCCAGCAGCAAAGCGCCGGAGGACGAGCAGTACTTC
CDR3aa: CASSKAPEDEQYF

abundance: once
len: 15
v_gene: TRBV29-1
d_gene: -
j_gene: TRBJ1-1
CDR3nt: TGCAGCGTTGAAGATCAGGGGCGCTGGAACACTGAAGCTTTCTTT
CDR3aa: CSVEDQGRWNTEAFF

abundance: -
len: 17
v_gene: TRBV7-9
d_gene: TRBD1
j_gene: TRBJ1-5
CDR3nt: TGTGCCAGCAGGAACGGACAGGGGGCTTACAGCAATCAGCCCCAGCATTTT
CDR3aa: CASRNGQGAYSNQPQHF

abundance: once
len: 12
v_gene: TRBV29-1
d_gene: -
j_gene: TRBJ1-1
CDR3nt: TGCAGCGTTGTTGGTGGGCCAAGTGAAGCTTTCTTT
CDR3aa: CSVVGGPSEAFF

abundance: -
len: 16
v_gene: TRBV18
d_gene: -
j_gene: TRBJ2-1
CDR3nt: TGTGCCAGCTCACCACCCCAGGGTTTTGGGTACAATGAGCAGTTCTTC
CDR3aa: CASSPPQGFGYNEQFF

abundance: -
len: 18
v_gene: TRBV7-9
d_gene: TRBD2
j_gene: TRBJ2-1
CDR3nt: TGTGCCAGCAGCCATCGTCTTATAGCGGGGAGCTCCTACAATGAGCAGTTCTTC
CDR3aa: CASSHRLIAGSSYNEQFF

abundance: -
len: 16
v_gene: TRBV29-1
d_gene: TRBD1
j_gene: TRBJ2-2
CDR3nt: TGCAGCGTCACGCGGCCGGGACAGGGGAACACCGGGGAGCTGTTTTTT
CDR3aa: CSVTRPGQGNTGELFF

abundance: -
len: 16
v_gene: TRBV25-1
d_gene: -
j_gene: TRBJ1-6
CDR3nt: TGTGCCAGCAGTCCGCAAGGGGGACATTTTAATTCACCCCTCCACTTT
CDR3aa: CASSPQGGHFNSPLHF

abundance: -
len: 17
v_gene: TRBV21-1
d_gene: -
j_gene: TRBJ2-6
CDR3nt: TGTGCCAGCAACCCGGGACACAATCACTCCGGGGCCAACGTCCTGACTTTC
CDR3aa: CASNPGHNHSGANVLTF

abundance: -
len: 13
v_gene: TRBV20-1
d_gene: TRBD2
j_gene: TRBJ2-5
CDR3nt: TGCAGTGCTATGACTAGCGGACAAGAGACCCAGTACTTC
CDR3aa: CSAMTSGQETQYF